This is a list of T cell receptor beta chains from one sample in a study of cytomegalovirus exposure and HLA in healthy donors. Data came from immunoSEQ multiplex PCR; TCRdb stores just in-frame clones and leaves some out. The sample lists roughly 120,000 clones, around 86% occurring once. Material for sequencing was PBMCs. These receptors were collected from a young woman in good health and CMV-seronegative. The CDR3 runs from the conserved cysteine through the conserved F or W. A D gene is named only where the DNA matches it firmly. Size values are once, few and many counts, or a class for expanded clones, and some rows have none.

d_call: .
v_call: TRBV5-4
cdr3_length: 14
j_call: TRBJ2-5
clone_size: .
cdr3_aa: CASSLGRSRETQYF
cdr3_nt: TGTGCCAGCAGCTTGGGACGGAGTCGAGAGACCCAGTACTTC

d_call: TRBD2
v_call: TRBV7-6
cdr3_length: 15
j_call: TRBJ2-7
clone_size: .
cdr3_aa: CASSLAGTSTYEQYF
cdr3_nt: TGTGCCAGCAGCTTAGCAGGGACTAGTACTTACGAGCAGTACTTC

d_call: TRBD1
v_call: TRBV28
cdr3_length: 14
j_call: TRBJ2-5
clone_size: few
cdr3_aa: CASSPRTGQETQYF
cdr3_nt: TGTGCCAGCAGTCCCCGGACAGGGCAAGAGACCCAGTACTTC

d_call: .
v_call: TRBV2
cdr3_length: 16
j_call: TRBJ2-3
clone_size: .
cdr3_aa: CASSLRIIHSTDTQYF
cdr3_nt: TGTGCCAGCAGTCTTCGTATAATACATAGCACAGATACGCAGTATTTT

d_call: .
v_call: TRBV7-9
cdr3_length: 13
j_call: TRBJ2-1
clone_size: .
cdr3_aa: CASSPGIRGEQFF
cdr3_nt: TGTGCCAGCAGCCCCGGGATTAGAGGTGAGCAGTTCTTC

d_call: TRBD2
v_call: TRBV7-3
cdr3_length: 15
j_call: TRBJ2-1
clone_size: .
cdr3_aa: CASSFQAGGHNEQFF
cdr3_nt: TGTGCCAGCAGCTTTCAGGCGGGAGGGCACAATGAGCAGTTCTTC

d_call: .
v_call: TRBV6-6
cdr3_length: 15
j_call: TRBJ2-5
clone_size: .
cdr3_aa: CASSEGGIPQETQYF
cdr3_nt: TGTGCCAGCAGTGAGGGCGGCATACCTCAAGAGACCCAGTACTTC

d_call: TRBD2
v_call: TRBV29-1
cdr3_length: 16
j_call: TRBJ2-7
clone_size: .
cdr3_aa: CSVDGTSNGGFYEQYF
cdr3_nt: TGCAGCGTTGATGGGACTAGCAACGGGGGGTTCTACGAGCAGTACTTC

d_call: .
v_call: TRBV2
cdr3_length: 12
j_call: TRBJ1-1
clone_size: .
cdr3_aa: CASCWGDTEAFF
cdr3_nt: TGTGCCAGCTGTTGGGGAGACACTGAAGCTTTCTTT

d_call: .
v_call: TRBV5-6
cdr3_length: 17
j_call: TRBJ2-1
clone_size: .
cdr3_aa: CASSLRGLAEKSNEQFF
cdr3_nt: TGTGCCAGCAGCTTACGAGGTTTAGCGGAGAAAAGCAATGAGCAGTTCTTC

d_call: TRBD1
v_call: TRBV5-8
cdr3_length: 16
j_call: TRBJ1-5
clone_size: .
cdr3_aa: CASSPSPGTGPQPQHF
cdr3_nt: TGTGCCAGCAGCCCCTCTCCCGGGACAGGGCCCCAGCCCCAGCATTTT

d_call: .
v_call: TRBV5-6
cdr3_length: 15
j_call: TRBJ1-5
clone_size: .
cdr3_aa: CASSLGQGRVQPQHF
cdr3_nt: TGTGCCAGCAGCTTGGGCCAGGGTCGGGTCCAGCCCCAGCATTTT

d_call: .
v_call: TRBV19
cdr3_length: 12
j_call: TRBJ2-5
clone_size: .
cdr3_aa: CASSIRGETQYF
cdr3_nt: TGTGCCAGTAGTATACGGGGGGAGACCCAGTACTTC

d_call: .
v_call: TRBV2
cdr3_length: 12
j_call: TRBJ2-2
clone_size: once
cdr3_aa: CASSLLTGELFF
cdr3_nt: TGTGCCAGCTCACTATTAACCGGGGAGCTGTTTTTT

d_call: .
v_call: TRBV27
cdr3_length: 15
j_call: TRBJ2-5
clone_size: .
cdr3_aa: CASSLQAGGWGEQYF
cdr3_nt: TGTGCCAGCAGTTTACAGGCAGGAGGGTGGGGAGAGCAGTACTTC

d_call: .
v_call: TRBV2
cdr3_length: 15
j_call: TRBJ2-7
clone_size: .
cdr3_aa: CASSYRTEATIEQYF
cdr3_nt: TGTGCCAGCAGCTATAGGACAGAAGCTACGATCGAGCAGTACTTC

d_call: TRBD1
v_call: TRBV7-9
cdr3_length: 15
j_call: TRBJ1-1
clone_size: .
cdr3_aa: CASSPATGLVLEAFF
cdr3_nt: TGTGCCAGCAGCCCCGCGACAGGGCTAGTCCTTGAAGCTTTCTTT

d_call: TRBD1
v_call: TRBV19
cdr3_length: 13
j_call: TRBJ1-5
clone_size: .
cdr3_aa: CASTGTANQPQHF
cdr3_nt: TGTGCCAGTACCGGGACAGCCAATCAGCCCCAGCATTTT

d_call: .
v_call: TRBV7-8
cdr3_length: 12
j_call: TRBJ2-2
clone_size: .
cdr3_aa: CASSPLTRELFF
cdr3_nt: TGTGCCAGCAGCCCACTTACCCGGGAGCTGTTTTTT

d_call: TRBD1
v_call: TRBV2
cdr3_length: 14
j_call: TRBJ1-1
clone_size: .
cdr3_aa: CASRTGDDYTEAFF
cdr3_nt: TGTGCCAGCAGGACAGGGGACGATTACACTGAAGCTTTCTTT